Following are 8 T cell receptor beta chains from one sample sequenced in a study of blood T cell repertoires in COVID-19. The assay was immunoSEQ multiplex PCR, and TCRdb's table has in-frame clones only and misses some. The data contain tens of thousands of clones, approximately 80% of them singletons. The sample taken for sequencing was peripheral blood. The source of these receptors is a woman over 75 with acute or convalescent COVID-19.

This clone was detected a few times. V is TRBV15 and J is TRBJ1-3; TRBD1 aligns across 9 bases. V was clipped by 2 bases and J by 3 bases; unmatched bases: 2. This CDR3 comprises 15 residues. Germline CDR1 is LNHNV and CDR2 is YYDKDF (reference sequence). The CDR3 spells CATSRRTGDGNTIYF. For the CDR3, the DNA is TGTGCCACCAGCAGAAGGACAGGGGATGGAAACACCATATATTTT.

CDR3 coding DNA: TGTGCCAGTAGTATAAGTCGTCAGGGCCCAGATACGCAGTATTTT. The encoded protein is CASSISRQGPDTQYF. The J gene is TRBJ2-3, the V gene TRBV19; maybe TRBD1 (5 bases). This CDR3 comprises 15 residues. Germline CDR1 LNHDA, CDR2 SQIVND (reference sequence). Trimming cost V 2 bases and J 4 bases, with 13 bases left between them.

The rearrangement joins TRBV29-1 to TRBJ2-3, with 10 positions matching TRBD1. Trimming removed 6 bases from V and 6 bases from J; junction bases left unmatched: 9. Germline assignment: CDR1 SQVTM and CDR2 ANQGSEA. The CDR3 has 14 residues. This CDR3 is CSVDSGTGVDTQYF. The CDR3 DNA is TGCAGCGTAGATTCCGGGACAGGGGTCGATACGCAGTATTTT.

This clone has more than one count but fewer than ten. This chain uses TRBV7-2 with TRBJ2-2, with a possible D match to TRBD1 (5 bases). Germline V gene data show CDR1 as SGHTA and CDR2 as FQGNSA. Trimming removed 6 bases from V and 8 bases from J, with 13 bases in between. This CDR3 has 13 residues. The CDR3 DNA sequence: TGTGCCAGCAGACCGGACACGTCGGGGGAGCTGTTTTTT. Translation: CASRPDTSGELFF.

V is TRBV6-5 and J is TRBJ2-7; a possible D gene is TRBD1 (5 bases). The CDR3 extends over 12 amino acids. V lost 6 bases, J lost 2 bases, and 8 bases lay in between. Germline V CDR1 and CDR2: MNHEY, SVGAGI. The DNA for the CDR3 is TGTGCCAGCAGACAGGCGCCCTACGAGCAGTACTTC. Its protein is CASRQAPYEQYF.

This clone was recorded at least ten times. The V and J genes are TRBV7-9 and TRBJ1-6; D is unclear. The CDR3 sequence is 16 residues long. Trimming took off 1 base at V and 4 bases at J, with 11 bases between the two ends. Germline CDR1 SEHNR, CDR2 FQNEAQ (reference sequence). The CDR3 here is CASSLGAGFYNSPLHF. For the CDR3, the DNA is TGTGCCAGCAGCTTAGGGGCCGGATTTTATAATTCACCCCTCCACTTT.

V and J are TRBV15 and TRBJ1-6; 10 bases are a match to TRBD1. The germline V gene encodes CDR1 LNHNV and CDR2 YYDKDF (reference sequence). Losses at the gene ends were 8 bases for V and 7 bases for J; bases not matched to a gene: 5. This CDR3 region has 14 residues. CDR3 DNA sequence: TGTGCCACCCGATTGGGACAGGGGAATTCACCCCTCCACTTT. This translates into CATRLGQGNSPLHF.

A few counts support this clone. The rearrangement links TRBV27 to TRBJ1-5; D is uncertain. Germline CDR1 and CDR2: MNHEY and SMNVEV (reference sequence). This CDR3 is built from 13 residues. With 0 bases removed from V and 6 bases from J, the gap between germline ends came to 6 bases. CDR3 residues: CASSLSRIQPQHF. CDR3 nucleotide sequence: TGTGCCAGCAGTTTATCCAGGATTCAGCCCCAGCATTTT.